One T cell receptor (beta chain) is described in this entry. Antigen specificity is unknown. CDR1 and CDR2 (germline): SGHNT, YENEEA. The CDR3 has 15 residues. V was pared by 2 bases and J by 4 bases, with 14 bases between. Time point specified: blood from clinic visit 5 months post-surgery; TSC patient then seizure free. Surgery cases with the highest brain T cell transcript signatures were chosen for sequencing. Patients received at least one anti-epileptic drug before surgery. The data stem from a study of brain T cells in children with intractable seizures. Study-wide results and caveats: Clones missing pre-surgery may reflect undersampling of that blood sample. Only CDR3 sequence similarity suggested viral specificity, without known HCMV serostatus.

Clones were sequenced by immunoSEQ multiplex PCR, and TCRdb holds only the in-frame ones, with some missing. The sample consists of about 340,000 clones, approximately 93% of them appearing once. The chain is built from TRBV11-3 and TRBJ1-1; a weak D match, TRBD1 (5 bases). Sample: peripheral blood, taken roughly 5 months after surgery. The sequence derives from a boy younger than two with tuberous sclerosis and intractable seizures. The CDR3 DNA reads TGTGCCAGCAGCTTATGGAGGGCCCAGGGCACTGAAGCTTTCTTT. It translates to CASSLWRAQGTEAFF. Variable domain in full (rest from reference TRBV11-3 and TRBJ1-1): EAGVVQSPRYKIIEKKQPVAFWCNPISGHNTLYWYLQNLGQGPELLIRYENEEAVDDSQLPKDRFSAERLKGVDSTLKIQPAELGDSAVYLCASSLWRAQGTEAFFGQGTRLTVV.